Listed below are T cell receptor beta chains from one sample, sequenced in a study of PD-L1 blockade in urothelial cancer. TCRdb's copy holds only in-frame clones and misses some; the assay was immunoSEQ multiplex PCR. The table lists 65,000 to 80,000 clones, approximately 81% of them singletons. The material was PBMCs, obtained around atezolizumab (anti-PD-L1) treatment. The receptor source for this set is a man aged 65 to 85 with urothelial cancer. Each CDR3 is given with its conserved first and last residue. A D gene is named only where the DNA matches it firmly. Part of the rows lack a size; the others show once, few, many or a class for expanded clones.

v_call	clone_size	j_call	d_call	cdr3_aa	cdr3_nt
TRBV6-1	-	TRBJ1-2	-	CASILAVGYGYTF	TGTGCCAGCATTCTAGCGGTGGGCTATGGCTACACCTTC
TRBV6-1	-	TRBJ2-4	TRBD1	CASRLGQGATNIQYF	TGTGCCAGCAGACTAGGACAGGGGGCAACAAACATTCAGTACTTC
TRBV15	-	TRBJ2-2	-	CATSIQIGTLMNTGELFF	TGTGCCACCAGCATACAGATAGGGACTCTGATGAACACCGGGGAGCTGTTTTTT
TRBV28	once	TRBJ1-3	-	CASSFQFNWGGGNTIYF	TGTGCCAGCAGTTTCCAGTTTAACTGGGGGGGTGGAAACACCATATATTTT
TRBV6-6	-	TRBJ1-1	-	CASSFRVNTEAFF	TGTGCCAGCAGCTTCAGGGTGAACACTGAAGCTTTCTTT
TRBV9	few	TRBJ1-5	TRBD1	CASSPGQGLGNQPQHF	TGTGCCAGCAGCCCGGGACAGGGCTTAGGGAATCAGCCCCAGCATTTT
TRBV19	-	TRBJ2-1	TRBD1	CATADRSQGNEQFF	TGTGCCACCGCGGACAGGTCGCAGGGGAATGAGCAGTTCTTC
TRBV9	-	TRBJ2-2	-	CASSVPSGANTGELFF	TGTGCCAGCAGCGTCCCAAGCGGAGCGAACACCGGGGAGCTGTTTTTT
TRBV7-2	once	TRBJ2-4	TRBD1	CASSDKLGQDRLAKNIQYF	TGTGCCAGCAGCGATAAATTGGGACAGGATCGCCTAGCCAAAAACATTCAGTACTTC
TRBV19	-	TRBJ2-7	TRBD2	CASSPGTSGAYEQYF	TGTGCCAGTAGTCCAGGGACTAGCGGGGCCTACGAGCAGTACTTC
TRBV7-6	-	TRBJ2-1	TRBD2	CASSLESVAGGSYNEQFF	TGTGCCAGCAGCTTAGAGAGTGTGGCGGGAGGATCTTACAATGAGCAGTTCTTC
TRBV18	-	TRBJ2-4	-	CASSPPLENIQYF	TGTGCCAGCTCACCACCACTAGAAAACATTCAGTACTTC
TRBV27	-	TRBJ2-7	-	CASSLGGGAAYEQYF	TGTGCCAGCAGTTTAGGAGGGGGGGCCGCCTACGAGCAGTACTTC
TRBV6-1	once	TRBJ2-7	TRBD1	CASSPPRGPYEQYF	TGTGCCAGCAGTCCTCCCAGGGGGCCCTACGAGCAGTACTTC
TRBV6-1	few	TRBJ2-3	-	CASLLADRSDTQYF	TGTGCCAGCCTGCTCGCAGACAGATCAGATACGCAGTATTTT
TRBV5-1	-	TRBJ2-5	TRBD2	CASSLFGRGETQYF	TGCGCCAGCAGCTTGTTCGGGAGGGGAGAGACCCAGTACTTC
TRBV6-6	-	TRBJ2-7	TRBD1	CASSYRGQNDEQYF	TGTGCCAGCAGTTACCGGGGACAGAACGACGAGCAGTACTTC
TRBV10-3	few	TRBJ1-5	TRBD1	CAISGTGDQPQHF	TGTGCCATCAGTGGAACAGGGGACCAGCCCCAGCATTTT
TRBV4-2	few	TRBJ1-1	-	CASSQDRGLTEAFF	TGTGCCAGCAGCCAAGATAGGGGTCTCACTGAAGCTTTCTTT
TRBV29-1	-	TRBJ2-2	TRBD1	CSVTGGRELFF	TGCAGCGTAACAGGGGGCAGGGAGCTGTTTTTT
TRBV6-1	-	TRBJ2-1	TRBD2	CASRLAGTSYNEQFF	TGTGCCAGCAGATTAGCGGGGACCTCATACAATGAGCAGTTCTTC
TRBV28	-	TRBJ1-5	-	CASRGGALGPQHF	TGTGCCAGCCGGGGGGGGGCGTTAGGGCCCCAGCATTTT